This is a list of T cell receptor beta chains from one sample in a study of immune evolution from preneoplasia to lung adenocarcinoma. Sequencing was performed with immunoSEQ multiplex PCR; in TCRdb, only in-frame clones are kept and a portion is missing. The data show 6,000 to 6,500 clones, with 65% to 85% seen just once and around 6% held by the top ten. Sequenced input: FFPE adjacent normal lung tissue. Every receptor here comes from a donor at least 70 years old with lung adenocarcinoma. Each CDR3 is given with its conserved first and last residue. The D gene is left open where the match is weak. Size is stated for part of the rows, as once, few or many counts, or as a class when the clone is expanded.

CDR3: CAWSGGPGGTEAFF
DNA: TGTGCCTGGAGTGGGGGCCCGGGTGGCACTGAAGCTTTCTTT
size: -
V: TRBV30
D: -
J: TRBJ1-1
length: 14

CDR3: CASSSQIVNGYTF
DNA: TGCGCCAGCAGCTCACAGATCGTAAATGGCTACACCTTC
size: -
V: TRBV5-1
D: -
J: TRBJ1-2
length: 13

CDR3: CASSLQAPLSYEQYF
DNA: TGTGCCAGCAGTTTACAAGCACCACTTTCCTACGAGCAGTACTTC
size: -
V: TRBV27
D: -
J: TRBJ2-7
length: 15

CDR3: CASSEGQSYYGYTF
DNA: TGTGCCAGCAGCGAGGGACAGTCCTACTATGGCTACACCTTC
size: -
V: TRBV5-6
D: TRBD1
J: TRBJ1-2
length: 14

CDR3: CASSLGRQGREQYF
DNA: TGTGCCAGCAGCTTAGGCCGACAAGGCCGCGAGCAGTACTTC
size: -
V: TRBV13
D: -
J: TRBJ2-7
length: 14

CDR3: CASSSQNNEQFF
DNA: TGTGCCAGCAGCTCCCAGAACAATGAGCAGTTCTTC
size: few
V: TRBV5-4
D: -
J: TRBJ2-1
length: 12

CDR3: CASSREVADEKLFF
DNA: TGTGCCAGCAGCAGAGAGGTAGCGGATGAAAAACTGTTTTTT
size: -
V: TRBV7-8
D: -
J: TRBJ1-4
length: 14

CDR3: CASSPVLRNTGELFF
DNA: TGTGCCAGCAGCCCTGTCCTCCGGAACACCGGGGAGCTGTTTTTT
size: -
V: TRBV7-8
D: -
J: TRBJ2-2
length: 15

CDR3: CASSPRRNEQFF
DNA: TGTGCCAGCAGCCCCAGGAGGAATGAGCAGTTCTTC
size: -
V: TRBV11-2
D: -
J: TRBJ2-1
length: 12

CDR3: CASTPGLGTEAFF
DNA: TGTGCCAGCACCCCAGGGCTCGGCACTGAAGCTTTCTTT
size: -
V: TRBV6-5
D: -
J: TRBJ1-1
length: 13

CDR3: CASSFQGAGTYEQYF
DNA: TGTGCCAGCAGTTTTCAGGGGGCAGGGACCTACGAGCAGTACTTC
size: -
V: TRBV28
D: TRBD1
J: TRBJ2-7
length: 15

CDR3: CASSERSYTDTQYF
DNA: TGTGCCAGCAGCGAGCGGTCCTACACAGATACGCAGTATTTT
size: -
V: TRBV7-6
D: -
J: TRBJ2-3
length: 14

CDR3: CATSQGLGESPYEQYF
DNA: TGTGCCACCAGCCAAGGTTTGGGGGAGTCTCCCTACGAGCAGTACTTC
size: -
V: TRBV15
D: -
J: TRBJ2-7
length: 16

CDR3: CASSPGQSYEQYF
DNA: TGTGCCAGCAGCCCAGGACAGTCCTACGAGCAGTACTTC
size: -
V: TRBV7-8
D: -
J: TRBJ2-7
length: 13

CDR3: CATSRVAGRASGELFF
DNA: TGTGCCACCAGCAGAGTTGCCGGGAGGGCGTCCGGGGAGCTGTTTTTT
size: -
V: TRBV15
D: TRBD2
J: TRBJ2-2
length: 16

CDR3: CASSMRGLLLGNTIYF
DNA: TGTGCCAGCAGCATGAGGGGGCTCCTCCTTGGAAACACCATATATTTT
size: -
V: TRBV7-2
D: TRBD1
J: TRBJ1-3
length: 16

CDR3: CASSYLGGGSYEQYF
DNA: TGTGCCAGCAGTTACTTAGGGGGTGGGTCCTACGAGCAGTACTTC
size: -
V: TRBV6-5
D: -
J: TRBJ2-7
length: 15

CDR3: CAISEGTGGPGLYEQYF
DNA: TGTGCCATCAGTGAGGGGACAGGGGGACCCGGATTGTACGAGCAGTACTTC
size: once
V: TRBV10-3
D: TRBD1
J: TRBJ2-7
length: 17

CDR3: CASSSGGGQETQYF
DNA: TGTGCCAGCAGCAGCGGAGGGGGGCAAGAGACCCAGTACTTC
size: -
V: TRBV27
D: -
J: TRBJ2-5
length: 14

CDR3: CASSGAGTSTDTQYF
DNA: TGTGCCAGCAGCGGGGCCGGGACTAGCACAGATACGCAGTATTTT
size: -
V: TRBV9
D: -
J: TRBJ2-3
length: 15

CDR3: CASSLAGSGGFREQYF
DNA: TGCGCCAGCAGCTTGGCGGGGTCAGGGGGCTTCCGCGAGCAGTACTTC
size: -
V: TRBV5-1
D: TRBD1
J: TRBJ2-7
length: 16

CDR3: CASRAQTQGSEKLFF
DNA: TGCGCCAGCAGAGCACAGACACAGGGGTCTGAAAAACTGTTTTTT
size: large
V: TRBV5-1
D: TRBD1
J: TRBJ1-4
length: 15

CDR3: CASSYLGGSGNQPQHF
DNA: TGTGCCAGCAGTTACTTGGGGGGATCGGGCAATCAGCCCCAGCATTTT
size: -
V: TRBV6-5
D: -
J: TRBJ1-5
length: 16

CDR3: CASSTGQGSGGYTF
DNA: TGTGCCAGCAGCACAGGACAGGGCAGCGGTGGCTACACCTTC
size: -
V: TRBV11-2
D: TRBD1
J: TRBJ1-2
length: 14

CDR3: CASSTQRGGDYGYTF
DNA: TGTGCCAGCAGCACACAAAGGGGGGGTGACTATGGCTACACCTTC
size: -
V: TRBV4-2
D: -
J: TRBJ1-2
length: 15

CDR3: CASSKRESGEDYGYTF
DNA: TGTGCCAGCAGCAAGCGGGAGTCAGGGGAAGACTATGGCTACACCTTC
size: -
V: TRBV21-1
D: -
J: TRBJ1-2
length: 16

CDR3: CASSRVRTNSYEQYF
DNA: TGTGCCAGCAGCCGTGTCCGGACTAACTCCTACGAGCAGTACTTC
size: once
V: TRBV11-2
D: -
J: TRBJ2-7
length: 15

CDR3: CASSWGTGNTEAFF
DNA: TGTGCCAGCAGCTGGGGGACAGGGAACACTGAAGCTTTCTTT
size: -
V: TRBV11-2
D: TRBD1
J: TRBJ1-1
length: 14

CDR3: CSVAPSAATGELFF
DNA: TGCAGCGTTGCTCCTAGCGCGGCCACCGGGGAGCTGTTTTTT
size: few
V: TRBV29-1
D: -
J: TRBJ2-2
length: 14